These 20 T cell receptor beta chains share one sample of origin, sequenced in a study of PD-L1 blockade in urothelial cancer. Measured with immunoSEQ multiplex PCR; TCRdb has only the in-frame clones, and not every one. The profile covers 30,000 to 40,000 clones, with approximately 90% appearing a single time and around 8% taken by the ten largest. The input for sequencing was PBMCs, taken around atezolizumab (anti-PD-L1) treatment. The receptors come from a man aged 65-85 years with urothelial cancer.

This chain connects TRBV2 to TRBJ2-7, with a weak D call TRBD2 (5 bases). Germline-derived CDR1 and CDR2 are SNHLY and FYNNEI. The CDR3 is 13 amino acids. Trimming removed 7 bases from V and 2 bases from J, with 12 bases in between. CDR3 in DNA: TGTGCCAGCATGACGGCGGGTCCCTACGAGCAGTACTTC. It is translated as CASMTAGPYEQYF.

This clone occurred once. The J gene is TRBJ2-3, the V gene TRBV5-4; 7 bases align to TRBD1. The germline V gene encodes CDR1 SGHNT and CDR2 YYREEE (reference sequence). The J segment lost 4 bases and the V segment lost 1 base, leaving 3 bases of the junction unmatched. The CDR3 has 14 residues. CDR3 loop: CASSLWQGADTQYF. The CDR3 nucleotides read TGTGCCAGCAGCTTGTGGCAGGGGGCAGATACGCAGTATTTT.

The rearrangement uses TRBV5-6 and TRBJ2-4; 8 bases map to TRBD1. The CDR3 has 15 amino acids. V lost 2 bases, J lost 5 bases, and 6 bases stayed unmatched. Looked up from germline, CDR1 is SGHDT and CDR2 is YYEEEE. CDR3 residues: CASSFGRTGQNIQYF. DNA for the CDR3: TGTGCCAGCAGCTTCGGCCGGACAGGGCAAAACATTCAGTACTTC. Full variable domain (remainder filled in from reference TRBV5-6 and TRBJ2-4): DAGVTQSPTHLIKTRGQQVTLRCSPKSGHDTVSWYQQALGQGPQFIFQYYEEEERQRGNFPDRFSGHQFPNYSSELNVNALLLGDSALYLCASSFGRTGQNIQYFGAGTRLSVL.

V usage is TRBV7-2 and J usage is TRBJ1-1, with D perhaps TRBD1 (5 bases). Germline V lookup: CDR1 SGHTA, CDR2 FQGNSA. Trimming left V 0 bases short and J 6 bases short, with 8 bases between. The CDR3 runs to 13 residues. The CDR3 sequence is CASSLASGAEAFF. CDR3 sequence (DNA): TGTGCCAGCAGCTTAGCGTCGGGGGCTGAAGCTTTCTTT. Complete variable domain (other parts from reference TRBV7-2 and TRBJ1-1): GAGVSQSPSNKVTEKGKDVELRCDPISGHTALYWYRQSLGQGLEFLIYFQGNSAPDKSGLPSDRFSAERTGGSVSTLTIQRTQQEDSAVYLCASSLASGAEAFFGQGTRLTVV.

V and J are TRBV6-1 and TRBJ2-3, with a weak D call TRBD2 (6 bases). CDR1 is MNHNS, CDR2 SASEGT, per germline. Trimming shortened V by 8 bases and J by 2 bases, and 11 bases separated the two germline ends. This CDR3 has 13 residues. The CDR3 DNA reads as TGTGCCAGCGTCCGGGACTTCACAGATACGCAGTATTTT. Translation gives CASVRDFTDTQYF.

The chain links TRBV15 to TRBJ2-1; 13 nucleotides agree with TRBD2. Germline trimming cut 3 bases from V and 0 bases from J; bases unmatched to any gene: 8. Germline values: CDR1 LNHNV, CDR2 YYDKDF (reference sequence). This CDR3 contains 19 residues. DNA for the CDR3: TGTGCCACCAGCAGCGGATTTTGGACTAGCGGGAGCTCCTACAATGAGCAGTTCTTC. Translated: CATSSGFWTSGSSYNEQFF.

The rearrangement links TRBV5-1 to TRBJ2-2; TRBD2 might be the D (5 bases). The germline V gene encodes CDR1 SGHRS and CDR2 YFSETQ. The germline V and J ends were trimmed by 4 bases and 4 bases, with 11 bases remaining between them. This CDR3 comprises 14 residues. The CDR3 region is CASSPGAGTGELFF. CDR3 sequence (DNA): TGCGCCAGCAGCCCCGGTGCGGGCACCGGGGAGCTGTTTTTT.

This chain connects TRBV27 to TRBJ2-3; 9 bases line up with TRBD1. The CDR3 length is 13 residues. Trimming at V came to 8 bases and at J to 9 bases, leaving 9 bases not matched to a gene. From germline, CDR1 is MNHEY and CDR2 SMNVEV (reference sequence). The CDR3 loop is CASVGQGSGTQYF. Here the CDR3 DNA reads TGTGCCAGCGTGGGACAGGGCTCTGGGACGCAGTATTTT.

This chain uses TRBV27 with TRBJ2-1; TRBD2 matches at 10 bases. This CDR3 spans 17 amino acids. With 5 bases clipped from V and 9 bases from J, the junction kept 16 bases outside the gene matches. The germline V gene encodes CDR1 MNHEY and CDR2 SMNVEV (reference sequence). CDR3 residues: CASSPTGTSAKRGEQFF. CDR3 nucleotides: TGTGCCAGCAGTCCCACCGGGACTAGCGCTAAAAGGGGTGAGCAGTTCTTC.

The chain carries TRBV19 and TRBJ1-3; tentatively, D is TRBD1 (5 bases). The V gene's germline CDR1 is LNHDA and CDR2 SQIVND (reference sequence). The V end was cut by 3 bases, the J end by 4 bases, with 16 bases between. The CDR3 totals 16 residues. CDR3 region: CASSISVWGAGNTIYF. The CDR3 coding sequence is TGTGCCAGTAGTATCTCTGTCTGGGGCGCAGGAAACACCATATATTTT.

This clone was seen a single time. V and J are TRBV18 and TRBJ1-1, with 8 bases matching TRBD1. The germline V gene has CDR1 KGHSH and CDR2 LQKENI. This CDR3 is built from 14 residues. With V trimmed by 3 bases and J by 4 bases, 4 bases remained unmatched. CDR3 nucleotides: TGTGCCAGCTCACCCAGGACAGGGAGCACTGAAGCTTTCTTT. Its translation: CASSPRTGSTEAFF.

The chain joins TRBV15 to TRBJ2-5; TRBD2 agrees at 9 bases. Germline loops: CDR1 LNHNV, CDR2 YYDKDF (reference sequence). J gave up 5 bases and V 1 base, and 8 bases lay outside the gene matches. This CDR3 has 16 amino acids. The CDR3 protein is CATSRGEGSGSETQYF. CDR3 DNA sequence: TGTGCCACCAGCAGAGGTGAGGGTAGCGGGAGCGAGACCCAGTACTTC.

The count of this clone is one. V and J are TRBV4-2 and TRBJ2-1; the match to TRBD2 covers 9 bases. Germline loops: CDR1 LGHNA, CDR2 YNFKEQ. With 0 bases clipped from V and 8 bases from J, the junction kept 8 bases outside the gene matches. This CDR3 spans 16 amino acids. Here the CDR3 DNA reads TGTGCCAGCAGCCAAGATGCGGGAGGGCCGTTGTATGAGCAGTTCTTC. Residues: CASSQDAGGPLYEQFF.

This chain joins TRBV10-3 and TRBJ2-7, with D possibly TRBD1 on 5 matching bases. The germline V and J ends were trimmed by 8 bases and 3 bases, with 11 bases remaining between them. The CDR3 runs to 12 residues. Looked up from germline, CDR1 is ENHRY and CDR2 is SYGVKD. In nucleotides, the CDR3 is TGTGCCATCGGGGCAGGTGTCTACGAGCAGTACTTC. It codes for CAIGAGVYEQYF.

This clone is labeled large. The V gene is TRBV15, the J gene TRBJ2-7; TRBD1 matches at 9 bases. Germline V lookup: CDR1 LNHNV, CDR2 YYDKDF (reference sequence). V lost 0 bases to trimming and J lost 7 bases; unmatched junction nucleotides: 7. The CDR3 contains 15 residues. CDR3 sequence reads: CATSRDTGGAGEQYF. Written as DNA, the CDR3 is TGTGCCACCAGCAGAGATACAGGGGGCGCGGGTGAGCAGTACTTC.

V gene TRBV11-2 combines with J gene TRBJ2-7; 10 bases are shared with TRBD1. The trim removed 4 bases at V and 6 bases at J, leaving 9 bases unmatched. Per germline, CDR1 SGHAT and CDR2 FQNNGV. The CDR3 loop spans 15 amino acids. The DNA of the CDR3 is TGTGCCAGCAGCTACGGACGGACAGGGGGGGGCGAGCAGTACTTC. As protein: CASSYGRTGGGEQYF.

The gene calls are TRBV5-1 and TRBJ2-1; the match to TRBD2 covers 10 bases. In germline, CDR1 is SGHRS, CDR2 YFSETQ. The ends lost 4 bases at V and 8 bases at J; junction bases unmatched: 12. This CDR3 region has 16 residues. The CDR3 protein is CASSARTSGKGDEQFF. The CDR3, as DNA: TGCGCCAGCAGCGCCAGGACTAGCGGAAAAGGGGATGAGCAGTTCTTC.

The rearrangement joins TRBV19 to TRBJ2-7; the match to TRBD1 covers 10 bases. The ends lost 4 bases at V and 4 bases at J; junction bases unmatched: 7. The CDR3 extends over 15 amino acids. Germline V gene lookup returns CDR1 LNHDA and CDR2 SQIVND (reference sequence). This chain's CDR3 is CASSTATGGGYEQYF. The CDR3 DNA reads as TGTGCCAGTAGTACCGCGACAGGGGGCGGGTACGAGCAGTACTTC.

This clone was detected once. The chain joins TRBV28 to TRBJ2-7; D gene unclear. Trimming cost V 1 base and J 3 bases, with 10 bases left between them. The germline gives CDR1 MDHEN, CDR2 SYDVKM. The CDR3 is 14 residues long. The CDR3 DNA is TGTGCCAGCAGTTTATTAGTTCCTAACTACGAGCAGTACTTC. Its protein product is CASSLLVPNYEQYF.

In its sample, this clone was seen once. The genes are TRBV27 and TRBJ2-7; 10 bases are a match to TRBD2. The V gene end was trimmed by 3 bases and the J gene end by 1 base; junction bases not matched to a gene: 9. The CDR3 is made up of 17 amino acids. In germline, CDR1 is MNHEY, CDR2 SMNVEV (reference sequence). The CDR3 here is CASSLGPGLATSYEQYF. CDR3 DNA sequence: TGTGCCAGCAGTTTGGGACCGGGACTAGCGACTTCCTACGAGCAGTACTTC.